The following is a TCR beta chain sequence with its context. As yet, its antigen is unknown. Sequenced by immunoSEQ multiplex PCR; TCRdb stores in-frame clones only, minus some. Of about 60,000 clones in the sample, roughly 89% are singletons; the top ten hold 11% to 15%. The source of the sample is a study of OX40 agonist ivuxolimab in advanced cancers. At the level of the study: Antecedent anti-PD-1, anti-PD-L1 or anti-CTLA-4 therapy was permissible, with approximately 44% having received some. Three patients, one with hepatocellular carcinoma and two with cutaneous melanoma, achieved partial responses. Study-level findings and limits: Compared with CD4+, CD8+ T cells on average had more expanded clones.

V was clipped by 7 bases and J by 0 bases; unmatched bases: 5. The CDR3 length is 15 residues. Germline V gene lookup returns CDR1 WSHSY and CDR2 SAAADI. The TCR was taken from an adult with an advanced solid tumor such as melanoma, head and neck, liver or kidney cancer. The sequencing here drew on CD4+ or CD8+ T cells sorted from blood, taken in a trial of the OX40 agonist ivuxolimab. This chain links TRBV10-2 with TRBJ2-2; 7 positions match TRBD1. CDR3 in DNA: TGCGCCAGCAAAGAGGGGGCGTCGAACACCGGGGAGCTGTTTTTT. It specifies CASKEGASNTGELFF.